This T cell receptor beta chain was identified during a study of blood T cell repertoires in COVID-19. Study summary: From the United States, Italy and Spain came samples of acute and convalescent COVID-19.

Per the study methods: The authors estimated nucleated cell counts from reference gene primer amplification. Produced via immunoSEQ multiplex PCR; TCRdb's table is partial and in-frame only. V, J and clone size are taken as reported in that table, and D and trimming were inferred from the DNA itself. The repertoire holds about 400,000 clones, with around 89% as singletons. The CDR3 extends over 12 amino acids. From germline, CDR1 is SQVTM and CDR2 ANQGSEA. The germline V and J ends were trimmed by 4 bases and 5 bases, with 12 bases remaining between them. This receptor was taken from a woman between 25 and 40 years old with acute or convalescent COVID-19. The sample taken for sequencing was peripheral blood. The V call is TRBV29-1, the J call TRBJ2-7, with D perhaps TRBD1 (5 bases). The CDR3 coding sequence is TGCAGCGTTGGGGTGACAGTCAACGAGCAGTACTTC. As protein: CSVGVTVNEQYF.